These 20 T cell receptor beta chains were all obtained from the same sample, sequenced in a study of cytomegalovirus exposure and HLA in healthy donors. 13 Jbeta primers and 60 Vbeta primers were used for the PCR. TCRdb keeps only in-frame clones here, not all; method: immunoSEQ multiplex PCR. In the table there are over 40,000 clones, 75% to 90% of which are singletons. The sample taken for sequencing was PBMCs. These receptors came from a woman aged 40 to 50 in good health and CMV-seropositive.

The chain is built from TRBV5-1 and TRBJ1-2; 11 bases agree with TRBD1. Germline values: CDR1 SGHRS, CDR2 YFSETQ. The CDR3 length is 14 residues. J was trimmed by 8 bases and V by 2 bases; bases with no gene match: 5. CDR3 residues: CASSFGQGAGGYTF. CDR3 nucleotides: TGCGCCAGCAGCTTTGGACAGGGGGCGGGGGGCTACACCTTC.

The chain is built from TRBV14 and TRBJ2-7, with a weak D call TRBD2 (5 bases). Germline V lookup: CDR1 SGHDN, CDR2 FVKESK. Trimming took off 9 bases at V and 3 bases at J, with 18 bases between the two ends. This CDR3 spans 14 amino acids. The CDR3 DNA reads as TGTGCCAGTTCCAGGACTCTTAACTACTACGAGCAGTACTTC. Protein: CASSRTLNYYEQYF.

This chain uses TRBV7-9 with TRBJ1-2; D call uncertain. Trimming left V 5 bases short and J 8 bases short, with 12 bases between. Germline values: CDR1 SEHNR, CDR2 FQNEAQ (reference sequence). The length of the CDR3 is 12 residues. This CDR3 reads CASSDGGGGYTF. CDR3 DNA sequence: TGTGCCAGCAGCGACGGTGGAGGAGGCTACACCTTC.

V is TRBV19 and J is TRBJ2-1; 9 bases map to TRBD1. J was trimmed by 6 bases and V by 6 bases; bases with no gene match: 3. Per the germline V gene, CDR1 is LNHDA and CDR2 is SQIVND (reference sequence). This CDR3 contains 13 residues. The CDR3 DNA sequence: TGTGCCAGTAGACGGACAGGGGTCAATGAGCAGTTCTTC. Translation gives CASRRTGVNEQFF.

This sequence joins TRBV5-3 and TRBJ2-5; D possibly corresponds to TRBD2 (6 bases). TRBV5-3 is an ORF; its function is uncertain. CDR3 size: 16 residues. V was clipped by 1 base and J by 6 bases, with 19 bases between them. The CDR3 sequence is CARSLPSSQGGKTQYF. CDR3 DNA sequence: TGTGCCAGAAGCTTGCCATCTAGCCAGGGCGGGAAGACCCAGTACTTC.

The rearrangement joins TRBV5-4 to TRBJ1-6; no clear D. Deletions cut 0 bases from V and 7 bases from J, with 11 bases between. The germline V gene has CDR1 SGHNT and CDR2 YYREEE (reference sequence). This CDR3 comprises 15 residues. The CDR3 nucleotides read TGTGCCAGCAGCTTGGGCAGTCCCCAAAATTCACCCCTCCACTTT. Its translation is CASSLGSPQNSPLHF.

V gene TRBV9 combines with J gene TRBJ1-2, with D hard to call. Germline CDR1 and CDR2: SGDLS and YYNGEE. This CDR3 has 14 residues. V was pared by 7 bases and J by 4 bases, with 17 bases between. The CDR3 DNA reads as TGTGCCAGCGGCCCAAGCGGGGTGAGCTATGGCTACACCTTC. Translating it yields CASGPSGVSYGYTF.

In its sample, this clone was seen once. In DNA form, the CDR3 reads TGTGCCAGCAGTGAAGTCTGGGACAGAGGTGTTGCTTTCTTT. Protein sequence: CASSEVWDRGVAFF. The genes are TRBV6-1 and TRBJ1-1; TRBD1 agrees at 7 bases. Trimming cost V 1 base and J 11 bases; bases outside gene matches: 10. Germline-derived CDR1 and CDR2 are MNHNS and SASEGT. The length of the CDR3 is 14 residues.

The rearrangement uses TRBV5-1 and TRBJ2-5, with TRBD1 matching over 7 bases. Germline CDR1 is SGHRS and CDR2 is YFSETQ. This CDR3 spans 13 amino acids. The trim removed 5 bases at V and 1 base at J, leaving 2 bases unmatched. As DNA, the CDR3 is TGCGCCAGCAGGTGGACAGGCCAAGAGACCCAGTACTTC. Residues: CASRWTGQETQYF. The variable domain in full, with the rest retrieved from reference TRBV5-1 and TRBJ2-5, is KAGVTQTPRYLIKTRGQQVTLSCSPISGHRSVSWYQQTPGQGLQFLFEYFSETQRNKGNFPGRFSGRQFSNSRSEMNVSTLELGDSALYLCASRWTGQETQYFGPGTRLLVL.

The chain links TRBV5-1 to TRBJ2-3; weak D call: TRBD2 (6 bases). Trimming left V 2 bases short and J 4 bases short, with 14 bases between. The germline V gene encodes CDR1 SGHRS and CDR2 YFSETQ. The CDR3 runs 15 residues. CDR3 DNA sequence: TGCGCCAGCAGCTTATGGGGGGAGGTAGCAGATACGCAGTATTTT. Translation gives CASSLWGEVADTQYF.

The chain uses TRBV19 and TRBJ1-5; D call uncertain. Germline V lookup: CDR1 LNHDA, CDR2 SQIVND (reference sequence). V shed 5 bases and J shed 0 bases, with 5 bases lying between them. The CDR3 totals 13 residues. CDR3 sequence reads: CASSLRSNQPQHF. The CDR3 DNA reads as TGTGCCAGTAGTTTGCGTAGCAATCAGCCCCAGCATTTT.

Concerning this clone itself: This sample includes further DNA sequences coding for the same CDR3. V usage is TRBV15 and J usage is TRBJ1-2, with a tentative D call TRBD1 (6 bases). The germline CDR1 and CDR2 sequences are LNHNV and YYDKDF (reference sequence). The V gene lost 0 bases and the J gene lost 7 bases, with 12 bases spanning the gap. CDR3 size: 14 residues. CDR3 residues: CATSRDLGGSGYTF. The CDR3 bases are TGTGCCACCAGCAGAGATTTAGGGGGATCTGGCTACACCTTC.

A note on this clone: One junction end disagrees with the germline gene, perhaps due to a read error. The chain has TRBV5-1 and TRBJ2-7; 8 bases are a match to TRBD2. CDR3 size: 11 residues. Germline V gene sequence: CDR1 SGHRS, CDR2 YFSETQ. The CDR3 nucleotides are TGCGCCAGCAGTGGGCGGGGGGCGTTGGGCTTC. It is translated as CASSGRGALGF.

The chain employs TRBV7-6 and TRBJ2-5, with D uncertain. CDR1 is SGHVS and CDR2 is FNYEAQ in the germline V gene. Between the trimmed V and J ends, which lost 0 bases and 5 bases, there was a span of 4 bases. The CDR3 is made up of 12 amino acids. Here the CDR3 DNA reads TGTGCCAGCAGCTTAGCGAGGGAGACCCAGTACTTC. Amino acids: CASSLARETQYF. Full variable domain (rest looked up from reference TRBV7-6 and TRBJ2-5): GAGVSQSPRYKVTKRGQDVALRCDPISGHVSLYWYRQALGQGPEFLTYFNYEAQQDKSGLPNDRFSAERPEGSISTLTIQRTEQRDSAMYRCASSLARETQYFGPGTRLLVL.

The chain carries TRBV5-8 and TRBJ1-1; TRBD1 agrees at 8 bases. From germline, CDR1 is SGHTS and CDR2 YDEGEE. The trim removed 4 bases at V and 4 bases at J, leaving 6 bases unmatched. The CDR3 has 14 residues. The CDR3, as DNA: TGTGCCAGCAGCCGAAGACAGGGGAGCACTGAAGCTTTCTTT. It codes for CASSRRQGSTEAFF.

The rearrangement uses TRBV5-4 and TRBJ2-6, with D tentatively TRBD1 (5 bases). Trimming took off 5 bases at V and 0 bases at J, with 12 bases between the two ends. The CDR3 runs 16 residues. The germline CDR1 and CDR2 sequences are SGHNT and YYREEE (reference sequence). This CDR3 is CASSPDSRSGANVLTF. The CDR3 DNA reads as TGTGCCAGCAGTCCAGACAGCCGCTCTGGGGCCAACGTCCTGACTTTC.

The CDR3 spells CASSFNPTSGNTIYF. CDR3 nucleotides: TGTGCCAGCAGCTTCAATCCTACCTCTGGAAACACCATATATTTT. This chain connects TRBV7-2 to TRBJ1-3; D gene uncertain. The V end was cut by 3 bases, the J end by 0 bases, with 9 bases between. This CDR3 has 15 residues. CDR1 and CDR2 (germline): SGHTA, FQGNSA.

CDR3 protein: CASEWTSGSLREQYF. The CDR3 coding sequence is TGTGCCAGCGAGTGGACTAGCGGGAGCTTGAGGGAGCAGTACTTC. This rearrangement joins TRBV5-5 to TRBJ2-7; 13 bases fit TRBD2. V trimming: 7 bases; J trimming: 7 bases; junction bases outside the gene matches: 11. The CDR3 has 15 residues. The germline CDR1 and CDR2 sequences are SGHKS and YYEKEE (reference sequence).

This clone has only one observation. The chain employs TRBV15 and TRBJ1-1; no clear D gene. CDR1 LNHNV and CDR2 YYDKDF come from the germline V gene (reference sequence). The CDR3 loop spans 15 amino acids. Trimming removed 0 bases from V and 1 base from J, with 9 bases in between. In DNA, the CDR3 is TGTGCCACCAGCAGAGATAGAAGTTGGAACACTGAAGCTTTCTTT. Protein product: CATSRDRSWNTEAFF.

The chain joins TRBV7-4 to TRBJ2-4; 7 bases fit TRBD2. Trimming at V came to 1 base and at J to 0 bases, leaving 6 bases not matched to a gene. This CDR3 is built from 17 residues. Germline V gene data show CDR1 as SGHVT and CDR2 as SQSDAQ. The chain's CDR3 is CASSLGSGDVAKNIQYF. The CDR3 coding sequence is TGTGCCAGCAGCTTAGGGAGCGGGGACGTAGCCAAAAACATTCAGTACTTC.